A single sample gave rise to the 30 T cell receptor beta chains below, sequenced in a study of radiotherapy plus CTLA-4 blockade in lung cancer. Data came from immunoSEQ multiplex PCR; TCRdb stores just in-frame clones and leaves some out. Here the sample spans around 70,000 clones, around 90% being singletons. The input for sequencing was peripheral blood, taken from a patient treated with radiotherapy plus ipilimumab. These TCRs come from a human donor with non-small cell lung cancer that progressed on radiotherapy plus ipilimumab.

V usage is TRBV5-1 and J usage is TRBJ2-5; 13 bases are a match to TRBD2. Germline V gene lookup returns CDR1 SGHRS and CDR2 YFSETQ. The CDR3 spans 20 residues. Trimming took 0 bases from V and 0 from J; bases not matched to a gene: 11. CDR3 sequence: CASSLGHLGLAGINQETQYF. CDR3 DNA: TGCGCCAGCAGCTTGGGTCATCTGGGACTAGCGGGGATAAACCAAGAGACCCAGTACTTC.

This chain connects TRBV28 to TRBJ2-3; 11 bases map to TRBD2. J lost 0 bases, V lost 6 bases, and 2 bases had no gene match. CDR3 size: 15 residues. Germline V gene data show CDR1 as MDHEN and CDR2 as SYDVKM. Here the CDR3 reads CASRGTSGSTDTQYF. CDR3 in DNA: TGTGCCAGCAGAGGGACTAGCGGTAGCACAGATACGCAGTATTTT.

The rearrangement joins TRBV28 to TRBJ2-1, with TRBD2 as a possible D gene (6 bases). This CDR3 is 17 amino acids long. Trimming took off 6 bases at V and 5 bases at J, with 23 bases between the two ends. Looked up from germline, CDR1 is MDHEN and CDR2 is SYDVKM. CDR3: CASRLRASAWKHNEQFF. The CDR3, as DNA: TGTGCCAGCAGACTTAGGGCTAGCGCCTGGAAACACAATGAGCAGTTCTTC.

This rearrangement joins TRBV4-1 to TRBJ1-1; D call uncertain. V lost 2 bases to trimming and J lost 1 base, with 8 bases between them. The germline CDR1 and CDR2 sequences are MGHRA and YSYEKL. The CDR3 totals 14 residues. The CDR3 DNA reads TGCGCCAGCAGCCAATTCCTCGCGAACACTGAAGCTTTCTTT. This sequence encodes CASSQFLANTEAFF.

The chain joins TRBV5-1 to TRBJ2-1, with TRBD2 matching over 14 bases. The CDR3 runs to 19 residues. Trimming cost V 0 bases and J 2 bases; bases outside gene matches: 7. CDR1 and CDR2 from the germline V gene are SGHRS and YFSETQ. This CDR3 reads CASSLDRGLAGGAYNEQFF. For the CDR3, the DNA is TGCGCCAGCAGCTTGGATCGCGGACTAGCGGGGGGAGCCTACAATGAGCAGTTCTTC.

The chain carries TRBV10-3 and TRBJ2-3; 12 nucleotides agree with TRBD2. Trimming at V came to 10 bases and at J to 4 bases, leaving 6 bases not matched to a gene. Per germline, CDR1 ENHRY and CDR2 SYGVKD. The CDR3 consists of 14 residues. The CDR3 sequence is CATQTSGSADTQYF. For the CDR3, the DNA is TGTGCCACACAGACTAGCGGGAGCGCAGATACGCAGTATTTT.

The genes are TRBV28 and TRBJ2-1; D unresolved. The germline V and J ends were trimmed by 6 bases and 5 bases, with 11 bases remaining between them. Germline V lookup: CDR1 MDHEN, CDR2 SYDVKM. The CDR3 is 13 residues long. The CDR3 region has the DNA TGTGCCAGCAGGGACCGGAGAGACAATGAGCAGTTCTTC. It translates to CASRDRRDNEQFF.

The chain has TRBV6-5 and TRBJ2-1, with D possibly matching TRBD2 (6 bases). CDR1 and CDR2 (germline): MNHEY, SVGAGI. This CDR3 spans 16 amino acids. The ends were cut back, 0 bases at V and 2 bases at J, with 11 bases in the middle. The CDR3 is CASSYSMEGPYNEQFF. The DNA for the CDR3 is TGTGCCAGCAGTTACTCGATGGAGGGCCCCTACAATGAGCAGTTCTTC.

The chain employs TRBV4-1 and TRBJ2-3; D call uncertain. The CDR3 runs to 20 residues. The germline CDR1 and CDR2 sequences are MGHRA and YSYEKL. V was cut by 0 bases and J by 0 bases, with 22 bases left in between. The CDR3 reads CASSQDLVLGGSSSTDTQYF. The CDR3 bases are TGCGCCAGCAGCCAAGACCTCGTACTGGGCGGCTCCTCTAGCACAGATACGCAGTATTTT.

The chain is built from TRBV28 and TRBJ1-2; D not certain. The CDR3 is 13 amino acids. CDR1 and CDR2 (germline): MDHEN, SYDVKM. V was trimmed by 2 bases and J by 4 bases, leaving 8 bases between them. Here the CDR3 DNA reads TGTGCCAGCAGTTTAGGGTTCTCCTATGGCTACACCTTC. This codes for CASSLGFSYGYTF.

This clone occurred a few times. V gene TRBV9 combines with J gene TRBJ2-2; D gene ambiguous. Germline CDR1 and CDR2: SGDLS and YYNGEE. The V end was cut by 3 bases, the J end by 2 bases, with 5 bases between. This CDR3 has 13 residues. DNA for the CDR3: TGTGCCAGCAGCGAAAGAAACACCGGGGAGCTGTTTTTT. Its protein product is CASSERNTGELFF.

This chain connects TRBV28 to TRBJ2-7, with D unclear. This CDR3 is built from 12 residues. The germline gives CDR1 MDHEN, CDR2 SYDVKM. V lost 2 bases to trimming and J lost 2 bases, with 4 bases between them. The CDR3 DNA follows: TGTGCCAGCAGTTTACCGACCTACGAGCAGTACTTC. It specifies CASSLPTYEQYF. Drawing the rest from reference TRBV28 and TRBJ2-7, the complete variable domain is DVKVTQSSRYLVKRTGEKVFLECVQDMDHENMFWYRQDPGLGLRLIYFSYDVKMKEKGDIPEGYSVSREKKERFSLILESASTNQTSMYLCASSLPTYEQYFGPGTRLTVT.

The chain links TRBV5-5 to TRBJ2-5; D is undetermined. The length of the CDR3 is 15 residues. Germline CDR1 SGHKS, CDR2 YYEKEE (reference sequence). Trimming took off 1 base at V and 1 base at J, with 11 bases between the two ends. The CDR3 loop reads CASSLWGSIQETQYF. The CDR3 DNA is TGTGCCAGCAGCTTGTGGGGATCCATCCAAGAGACCCAGTACTTC.

The chain recombines TRBV18 with TRBJ2-6, with TRBD1 matching 8 bases. CDR1 is KGHSH and CDR2 is LQKENI in the germline V gene. The CDR3 totals 15 residues. The junction had 1 base not matched to a gene; V was cut back by 4 bases and J by 2 bases. The DNA of the CDR3 is TGTGCCAGCTCACAGGGACAGGCTGGGGCCAACGTCCTGACTTTC. Its translation is CASSQGQAGANVLTF.

This clone came up a few times. The chain links TRBV19 to TRBJ1-5; maybe TRBD1 (6 bases). The length of the CDR3 is 13 residues. The germline V gene has CDR1 LNHDA and CDR2 SQIVND (reference sequence). Trimming took off 6 bases at V and 7 bases at J, with 13 bases between the two ends. The CDR3 spells CASRGAKIQPQHF. CDR3 in DNA: TGTGCCAGTAGGGGGGCAAAAATACAGCCCCAGCATTTT.

V gene TRBV5-1 combines with J gene TRBJ1-3, with a tentative D call TRBD1 (6 bases). The germline gives CDR1 SGHRS, CDR2 YFSETQ. V lost 7 bases and J lost 3, with 14 bases in between. This CDR3 comprises 14 residues. CDR3 coding DNA: TGCGCCAGCTCCAGGGGAGATGATGGAAACACCATATATTTT. Encoded protein: CASSRGDDGNTIYF.

This clone was observed a few times. The chain links TRBV7-2 to TRBJ2-6; 7 bases fit TRBD1. From germline, CDR1 is SGHTA and CDR2 FQGNSA. The junction had 10 bases not matched to a gene; V was cut back by 5 bases and J by 0 bases. The CDR3 has 18 residues. The CDR3 here is CASSKTGQIHSGANVLTF. CDR3 DNA: TGTGCCAGCAGCAAAACGGGACAGATTCACTCTGGGGCCAACGTCCTGACTTTC.

This clone has just a few counts. The chain links TRBV7-9 to TRBJ1-2; D remains unclear. Germline V CDR1 and CDR2: SEHNR, FQNEAQ (reference sequence). The CDR3 runs to 14 residues. V was pared by 5 bases and J by 4 bases, with 14 bases between. CDR3 DNA: TGTGCCAGCAGCGCCCAGGTTACCGCCTATGGCTACACCTTC. It is translated as CASSAQVTAYGYTF.

This clone was detected only a few times. This sequence joins TRBV30 and TRBJ2-3; no definite D call. Trimming shortened V by 4 bases and J by 4 bases, and 6 bases separated the two germline ends. The CDR3 extends over 11 amino acids. Germline V gives CDR1 GTSNPN, CDR2 SVGIG (reference sequence). This chain's CDR3 is CAWTSADTQYF. The DNA of the CDR3 is TGTGCCTGGACTAGTGCAGATACGCAGTATTTT.

This clone has only one observation. This chain uses TRBV10-3 with TRBJ2-3; D gene unclear. CDR1 and CDR2 (germline): ENHRY, SYGVKD. V lost 2 bases to trimming and J lost 2 bases, with 8 bases between them. The CDR3 length is 14 residues. The DNA of the CDR3 is TGTGCCATCAGTGAGACGGCCCCCACAGATACGCAGTATTTT. This sequence encodes CAISETAPTDTQYF.

This clone appeared a few times. The chain uses TRBV6-1 and TRBJ2-5, with 7 bases aligning to TRBD2. Germline lookup yields CDR1 MNHNS and CDR2 SASEGT. With V trimmed by 6 bases and J by 5 bases, 9 bases remained unmatched. The CDR3 has 14 residues. CDR3 loop: CASRLLNGRETQYF. Written as DNA, the CDR3 is TGTGCCAGCAGACTTCTGAACGGGAGGGAGACCCAGTACTTC.

The chain combines TRBV7-2 with TRBJ2-7; 7 positions agree with TRBD2. With V trimmed by 0 bases and J by 3 bases, 8 bases remained unmatched. Germline V gene lookup returns CDR1 SGHTA and CDR2 FQGNSA. The CDR3 covers 16 residues. Here the CDR3 reads CASSLASAGGGYEQYF. For the CDR3, the DNA is TGTGCCAGCAGCTTAGCGAGCGCTGGCGGGGGCTACGAGCAGTACTTC.

As DNA, the CDR3 is TGTGCCACCAGCAGACAGCCGGGACATCTGAACACCGGGGAGCTGTTTTTT. Translating it yields CATSRQPGHLNTGELFF. The chain employs TRBV15 and TRBJ2-2; tentatively, D is TRBD1 (6 bases). The CDR3 is 17 amino acids. The germline V and J ends were trimmed by 2 bases and 1 base, with 14 bases remaining between them. CDR1 is LNHNV, CDR2 YYDKDF, per germline (reference sequence).

This chain links TRBV19 with TRBJ2-7; the D gene is possibly TRBD1 (8 bases). Germline values: CDR1 LNHDA, CDR2 SQIVND (reference sequence). The germline V and J ends were trimmed by 5 bases and 0 bases, with 17 bases remaining between them. The CDR3 consists of 16 residues. CDR3 residues: CASSRQGRGSSYEQYF. CDR3 bases: TGTGCCAGTAGTCGACAGGGGAGGGGAAGCTCCTACGAGCAGTACTTC.

The table lists this clone with a count of one. This chain uses TRBV11-2 with TRBJ2-3; D is perhaps TRBD2 (5 bases). Trimming left V 5 bases short and J 7 bases short, with 19 bases between. The CDR3 is 15 amino acids. The germline V gene has CDR1 SGHAT and CDR2 FQNNGV. The CDR3 reads CASSVLPPDSYTQYF. The CDR3 coding sequence is TGTGCCAGCAGCGTACTACCCCCGGACTCCTATACGCAGTATTTT.

Here the CDR3 reads CASSYLTGELFF. The CDR3 DNA reads TGTGCCAGCAGTTACCTTACCGGGGAGCTGTTTTTT. The gene calls are TRBV6-5 and TRBJ2-2; D is undetermined. The CDR3 is 12 amino acids. Trimming removed 2 bases from V and 5 bases from J, with 3 bases in between. Germline CDR1 is MNHEY and CDR2 is SVGAGI.

This clone was detected only a few times. V gene TRBV4-2 combines with J gene TRBJ2-1, with 7 bases fitting TRBD1. The CDR3 sequence is 19 residues long. Looked up from germline, CDR1 is LGHNA and CDR2 is YNFKEQ. Trimming cost V 4 bases and J 0 bases; bases outside gene matches: 15. The CDR3 sequence is CASSPENGDSPRSYNEQFF. CDR3 nucleotide sequence: TGTGCCAGCAGCCCCGAAAATGGGGACAGTCCACGCTCCTACAATGAGCAGTTCTTC.

This chain joins TRBV2 and TRBJ2-7; D call uncertain. The V gene's germline CDR1 is SNHLY and CDR2 FYNNEI. This CDR3 has 11 residues. V shed 6 bases and J shed 7 bases, with 10 bases lying between them. The CDR3 region is CASSDLREQYF. CDR3 sequence (DNA): TGTGCCAGCAGCGACCTTAGAGAGCAGTACTTC.

The chain is built from TRBV7-9 and TRBJ2-7, with 9 bases aligning to TRBD2. The CDR3 is 14 amino acids. Germline trimming cut 7 bases from V and 3 bases from J; bases unmatched to any gene: 7. Germline V lookup: CDR1 SEHNR, CDR2 FQNEAQ (reference sequence). In nucleotides, the CDR3 is TGTGCCAGCATGAGACTAGCGGAGCTCTACGAGCAGTACGTC. The encoded protein is CASMRLAELYEQYV.

This clone was seen a few times. The V and J genes are TRBV7-3 and TRBJ2-6, with 10 bases fitting TRBD1. The junction had 7 bases not matched to a gene; V was cut back by 4 bases and J by 4 bases. From germline, CDR1 is SGHTA and CDR2 FQGTGA. The CDR3 totals 17 residues. Here the CDR3 reads CASSSTGQGSGANVLTF. CDR3 DNA sequence: TGTGCCAGCAGCTCCACGGGACAGGGGTCCGGGGCCAACGTCCTGACTTTC.